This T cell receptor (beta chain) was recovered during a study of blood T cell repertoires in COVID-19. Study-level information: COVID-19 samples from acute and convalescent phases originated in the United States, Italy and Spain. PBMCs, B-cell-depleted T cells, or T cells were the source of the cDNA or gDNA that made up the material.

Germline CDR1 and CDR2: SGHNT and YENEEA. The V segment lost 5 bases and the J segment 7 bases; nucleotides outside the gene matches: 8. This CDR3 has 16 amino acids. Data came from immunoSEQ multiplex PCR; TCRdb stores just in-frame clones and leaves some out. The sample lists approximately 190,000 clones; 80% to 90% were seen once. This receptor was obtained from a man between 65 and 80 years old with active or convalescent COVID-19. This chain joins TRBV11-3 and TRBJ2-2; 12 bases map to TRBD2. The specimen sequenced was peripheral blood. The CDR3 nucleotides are TGTGCCAGCAGCAAGACTAGCGGGAGTAAAGGCGGGGAGCTGTTTTTT. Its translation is CASSKTSGSKGGELFF.